The next 12 T cell receptor beta chains were all read from a single sample in a study of PD-L1 blockade in urothelial cancer. The time point was: pretreatment peripheral blood. Repertoires were generated with immunoSEQ multiplex PCR, while TCRdb's copy carries only in-frame clones and drops some. The sample carries some 71,000 clones, approximately 86% recorded once. Sample: PBMCs, taken around atezolizumab (anti-PD-L1) treatment. Receptors originate from a man aged 55-75 years with urothelial cancer.

The chain is built from TRBV12-2 and TRBJ1-5. TRBV12-2 is assigned pseudogene status. The CDR3 runs to 16 residues. This CDR3 reads CASRTRDLNSNQPQHF. The CDR3 coding sequence is TGTGCAAGTCGCACCCGGGATCTCAATAGCAATCAGCCCCAGCATTTT.

The V and J genes are TRBV14 and TRBJ1-2, with TRBD1 matching 9 bases. This CDR3 is built from 13 residues. Trimming took 4 bases from V and 8 from J; bases not matched to a gene: 5. The V gene's germline CDR1 is SGHDN and CDR2 FVKESK. The CDR3, as DNA: TGTGCCAGCAGCCGGGACAGGGATTACGGCTACACCTTC. It specifies CASSRDRDYGYTF.

The chain links TRBV5-6 to TRBJ2-1; weak D call: TRBD2 (7 bases). This CDR3 spans 15 amino acids. The ends were cut back, 4 bases at V and 7 bases at J, with 18 bases in the middle. The germline V gene has CDR1 SGHDT and CDR2 YYEEEE. The CDR3 DNA reads as TGTGCCAGCAGCAACTACGGGGGGCGCTGGAATGAGCAGTTCTTC. This gives the protein CASSNYGGRWNEQFF.

The chain couples TRBV30 to TRBJ2-3, with D possibly matching TRBD2 (6 bases). The V gene lost 2 bases and the J gene lost 2 bases, with 11 bases spanning the gap. This CDR3 has 14 residues. The germline CDR1 and CDR2 sequences are GTSNPN and SVGIG (reference sequence). CDR3: CAWSSLASTDTQYF. The CDR3 DNA reads as TGTGCCTGGAGTTCGCTAGCGTCCACAGATACGCAGTATTTT.

This clone is a singleton in its sample. V and J are TRBV28 and TRBJ2-7, with 10 bases lining up with TRBD1. The V segment lost 2 bases and the J segment 4 bases; nucleotides outside the gene matches: 11. Germline CDR1 MDHEN, CDR2 SYDVKM. CDR3 length: 17 amino acids. CDR3 sequence (DNA): TGTGCCAGCAGTTTACTCCGACAGGGGGCGCTTGGATACGAGCAGTACTTC. Protein product: CASSLLRQGALGYEQYF.

The V call is TRBV15, the J call TRBJ1-5; weak D call: TRBD1 (5 bases). The germline V gene has CDR1 LNHNV and CDR2 YYDKDF (reference sequence). V dropped 4 bases and J dropped 11 bases, with 15 bases sitting between them. The CDR3 totals 13 residues. As DNA, the CDR3 is TGTGCCACCAGCAAAGAACGGGACTTTACCCAGCATTTT. It specifies CATSKERDFTQHF.

Only one count was recorded for this clone. The genes are TRBV20-1 and TRBJ2-1; D remains unclear. There are 11 residues in the CDR3. V lost 8 bases, J lost 8 bases, and 13 bases lay in between. CDR1 is DFQATT, CDR2 SNEGSKA, per germline (reference sequence). CDR3 residues: CSPRPGDEQFF. Written as DNA, the CDR3 is TGCAGTCCGCGGCCCGGCGATGAGCAGTTCTTC.

CDR3 protein: CASSLSSYEQYF. DNA for the CDR3: TGTGCCAGCAGCCTAAGCTCCTACGAGCAGTACTTC. The chain couples TRBV11-2 to TRBJ2-7; no firm D call. Trimming took off 5 bases at V and 0 bases at J, with 5 bases between the two ends. Per the germline V gene, CDR1 is SGHAT and CDR2 is FQNNGV. The CDR3 is made up of 12 amino acids.

For the CDR3, the DNA is TGTGCCAGCAGCCTGGGGACAGGGTTGACTGAAGCTTTCTTT. This gives the protein CASSLGTGLTEAFF. This sequence joins TRBV28 and TRBJ1-1, with TRBD1 identical over 9 bases. The CDR3 runs 14 residues. V gave up 6 bases and J gave up 5 bases; unmatched junction bases: 7. The germline CDR1 and CDR2 sequences are MDHEN and SYDVKM.

The chain has TRBV15 and TRBJ1-3; D might be TRBD1 (6 bases). Trimming shortened V by 5 bases and J by 8 bases, and 22 bases separated the two germline ends. This CDR3 spans 16 amino acids. Per the germline V gene, CDR1 is LNHNV and CDR2 is YYDKDF (reference sequence). The CDR3 coding sequence is TGTGCCACCAGCGGCTACGGGACACCGGCCTCGGACACCATATATTTT. Translated, it gives CATSGYGTPASDTIYF.

The V and J genes are TRBV7-2 and TRBJ1-5, with TRBD1 identical over 8 bases. The CDR3 runs to 15 residues. The germline V gene encodes CDR1 SGHTA and CDR2 FQGNSA. V lost 4 bases and J lost 4; bases outside the gene matches: 6. CDR3 nucleotides: TGTGCCAGCAGCTCACAGGGACAGGTGAATCAGCCCCAGCATTTT. Residues: CASSSQGQVNQPQHF.

As to this clone: A read error may produce the germline difference seen at one junction end. CDR3 coding DNA: TGTGCTAGCAGCTTAGGGTCAGGGCCGAACACCGGGGAGCTGTTTTTT. Protein sequence: CASSLGSGPNTGELFF. V usage is TRBV7-7 and J usage is TRBJ2-2, with a possible D match to TRBD1 (5 bases). The CDR3 totals 16 residues. Germline values: CDR1 SSHAT, CDR2 FNYEAQ (reference sequence).